This T cell receptor beta chain emerged from a study of T-cell reconstitution after alpha-beta-depleted transplantation in children. Overall study findings and caveats: From newly produced T cells came most of the T-cell counts and diversity one year after transplant. Surviving recipient T cells and thymic progenitors accounted for the high day-60 TCRbeta diversity observed in some patients. Where alpha-beta T cells came from about two months after transplant was reportedly several hundred expanded graft clones.

A library of TCRbeta sequences, prepared with unique molecular identifiers, was generated. MiXCR, applied by TCRdb to the PCR reads, yields one record per CDR3 protein. The table has 450,000 to 600,000 distinct CDR3 sequences, about 10% seen once; the top ten hold just over 2%. Germline V gives CDR1 LGHNA, CDR2 YSLEER. Deletions cut 0 bases from V and 6 bases from J, with 9 bases between. The CDR3 runs 14 residues. A few counts support this clonotype. The antigen remains unidentified. The sample was PBMCs, taken before TCRalphabeta/CD19-depleted stem cell transplant. The origin of this receptor is a child aged 2-15 years with inherited bone marrow failure, due to receive a stem cell transplant. The chain combines TRBV4-3 with TRBJ2-1; D is uncertain. CDR3 residues: CASSQDRWANEQFF. CDR3 nucleotide sequence: TGCGCCAGCAGCCAAGATCGTTGGGCCAATGAGCAGTTCTTC.